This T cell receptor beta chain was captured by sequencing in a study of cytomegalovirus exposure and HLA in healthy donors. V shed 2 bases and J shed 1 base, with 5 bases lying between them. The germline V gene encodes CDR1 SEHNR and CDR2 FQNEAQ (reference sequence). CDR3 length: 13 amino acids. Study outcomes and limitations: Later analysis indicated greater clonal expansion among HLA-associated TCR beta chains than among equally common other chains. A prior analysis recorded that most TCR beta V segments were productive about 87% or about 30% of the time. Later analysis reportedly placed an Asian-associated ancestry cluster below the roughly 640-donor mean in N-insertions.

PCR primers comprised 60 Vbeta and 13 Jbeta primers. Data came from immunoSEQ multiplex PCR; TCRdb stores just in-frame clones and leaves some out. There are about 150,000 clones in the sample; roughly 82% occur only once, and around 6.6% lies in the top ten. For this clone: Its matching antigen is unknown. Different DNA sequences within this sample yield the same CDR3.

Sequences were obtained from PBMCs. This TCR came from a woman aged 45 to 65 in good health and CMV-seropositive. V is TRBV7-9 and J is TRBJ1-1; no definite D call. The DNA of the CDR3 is TGTGCCAGCAGCTTACGGGAGAACACTGAAGCTTTCTTT. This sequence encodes CASSLRENTEAFF.